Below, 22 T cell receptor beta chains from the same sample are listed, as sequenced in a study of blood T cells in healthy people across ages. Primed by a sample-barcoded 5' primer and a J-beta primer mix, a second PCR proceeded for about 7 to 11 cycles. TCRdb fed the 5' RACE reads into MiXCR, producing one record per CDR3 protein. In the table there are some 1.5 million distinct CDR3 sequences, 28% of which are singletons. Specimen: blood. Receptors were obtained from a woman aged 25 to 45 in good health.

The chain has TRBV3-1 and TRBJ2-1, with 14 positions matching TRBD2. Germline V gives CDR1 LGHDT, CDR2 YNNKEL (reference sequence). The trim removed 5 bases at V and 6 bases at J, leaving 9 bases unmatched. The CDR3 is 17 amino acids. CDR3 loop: CASSCTSGTSGSNEQFF. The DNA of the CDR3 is TGTGCCAGCAGCTGCACTTCCGGGACTAGCGGGAGCAATGAGCAGTTCTTC.

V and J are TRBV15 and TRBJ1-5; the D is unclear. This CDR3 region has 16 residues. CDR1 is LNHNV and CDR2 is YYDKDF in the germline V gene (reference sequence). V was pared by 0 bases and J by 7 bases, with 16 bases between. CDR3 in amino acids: CATSRDEDLGGQPQHF. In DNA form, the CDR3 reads TGTGCCACCAGCAGAGATGAAGACCTTGGAGGGCAGCCCCAGCATTTT.

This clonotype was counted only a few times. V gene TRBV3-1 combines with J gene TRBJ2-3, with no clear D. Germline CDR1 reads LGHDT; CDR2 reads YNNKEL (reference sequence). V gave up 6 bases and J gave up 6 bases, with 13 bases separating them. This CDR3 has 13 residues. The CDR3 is CASRLTPTDTQYF. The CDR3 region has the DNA TGTGCCAGCAGATTGACCCCCACGGATACGCAGTATTTT.

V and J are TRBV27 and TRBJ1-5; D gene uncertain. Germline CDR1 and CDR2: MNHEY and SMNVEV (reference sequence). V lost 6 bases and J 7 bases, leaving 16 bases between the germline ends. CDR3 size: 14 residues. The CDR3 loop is CASRRTISGQPQHF. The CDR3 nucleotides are TGTGCCAGCAGGAGGACGATCTCTGGCCAGCCCCAGCATTTT.

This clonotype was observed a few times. The CDR3 here is CASSLRGRDFYGYTF. The CDR3 DNA reads as TGTGCCAGCAGCCTCAGGGGGCGCGACTTCTATGGCTACACCTTC. The J gene is TRBJ1-2, the V gene TRBV25-1; 8 bases agree with TRBD1. This CDR3 has 15 residues. Germline V CDR1 and CDR2: MGHDK, SYGVNS. V shed 6 bases, J shed 4 bases, and the junction held 10 bases outside the gene matches.

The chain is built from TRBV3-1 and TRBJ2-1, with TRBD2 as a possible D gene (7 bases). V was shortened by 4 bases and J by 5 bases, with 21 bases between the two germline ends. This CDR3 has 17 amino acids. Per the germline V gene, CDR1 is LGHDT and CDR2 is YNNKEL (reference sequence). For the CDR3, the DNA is TGTGCCAGCAGCCCGAGGTTCAAGCGGGACAAACACAATGAGCAGTTCTTC. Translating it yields CASSPRFKRDKHNEQFF.

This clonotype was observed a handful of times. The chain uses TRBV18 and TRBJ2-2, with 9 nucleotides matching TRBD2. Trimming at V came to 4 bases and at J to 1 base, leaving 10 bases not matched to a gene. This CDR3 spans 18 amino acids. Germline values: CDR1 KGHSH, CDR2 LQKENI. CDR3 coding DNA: TGTGCCAGCTCACTCCCGCGAGGGACTAGCTTGAACACCGGGGAGCTGTTTTTT. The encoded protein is CASSLPRGTSLNTGELFF.

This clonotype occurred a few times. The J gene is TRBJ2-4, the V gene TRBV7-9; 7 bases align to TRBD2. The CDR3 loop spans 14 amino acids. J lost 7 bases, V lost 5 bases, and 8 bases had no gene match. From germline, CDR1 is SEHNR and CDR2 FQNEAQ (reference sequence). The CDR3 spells CASSPTRERNIQYF. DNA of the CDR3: TGTGCCAGCAGCCCCACGCGGGAGCGGAACATTCAGTACTTC. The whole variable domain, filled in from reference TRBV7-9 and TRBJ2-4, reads DTGVSQNPRHKITKRGQNVTFRCDPISEHNRLYWYRQTLGQGPEFLTYFQNEAQLEKSRLLSDRFSAERPKGSFSTLEIQRTEQGDSAMYLCASSPTRERNIQYFGAGTRLSVL.

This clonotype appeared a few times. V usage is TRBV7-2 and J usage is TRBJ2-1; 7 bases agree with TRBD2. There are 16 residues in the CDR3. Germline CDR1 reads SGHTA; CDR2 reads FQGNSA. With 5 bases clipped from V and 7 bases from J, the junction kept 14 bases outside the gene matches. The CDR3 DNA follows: TGTGCCAGCAGCCCCAGTTCCGGGACTAAAGGGAATGAGCAGTTCTTC. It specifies CASSPSSGTKGNEQFF. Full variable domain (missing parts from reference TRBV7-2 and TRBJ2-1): GAGVSQSPSNKVTEKGKDVELRCDPISGHTALYWYRQSLGQGLEFLIYFQGNSAPDKSGLPSDRFSAERTGGSVSTLTIQRTQQEDSAVYLCASSPSSGTKGNEQFFGPGTRLTVL.

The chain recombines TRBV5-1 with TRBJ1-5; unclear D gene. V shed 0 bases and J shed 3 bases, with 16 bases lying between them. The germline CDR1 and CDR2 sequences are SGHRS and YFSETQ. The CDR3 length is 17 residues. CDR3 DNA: TGCGCCAGCAGCTTGGATTCGGGTGTGGGCCTCAATCAGCCCCAGCATTTT. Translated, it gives CASSLDSGVGLNQPQHF. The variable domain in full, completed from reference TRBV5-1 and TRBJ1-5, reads KAGVTQTPRYLIKTRGQQVTLSCSPISGHRSVSWYQQTPGQGLQFLFEYFSETQRNKGNFPGRFSGRQFSNSRSEMNVSTLELGDSALYLCASSLDSGVGLNQPQHFGDGTRLSIL.

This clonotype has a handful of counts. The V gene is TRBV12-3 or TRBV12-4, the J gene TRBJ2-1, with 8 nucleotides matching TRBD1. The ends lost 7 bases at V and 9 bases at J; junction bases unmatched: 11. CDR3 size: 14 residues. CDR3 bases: TGTGCCAGCACTCGGACAGGGCAAAATACTGAGCAGTTCTTC. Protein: CASTRTGQNTEQFF.

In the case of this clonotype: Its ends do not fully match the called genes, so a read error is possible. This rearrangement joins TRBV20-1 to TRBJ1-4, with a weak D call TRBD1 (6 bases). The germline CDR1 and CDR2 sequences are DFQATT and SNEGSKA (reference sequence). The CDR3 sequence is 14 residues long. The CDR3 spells CSARRGGGDERLFF. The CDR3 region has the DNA TGCAGTGCGCGTAGGGGAGGGGGGGATGAAAGACTGTTTTTT.

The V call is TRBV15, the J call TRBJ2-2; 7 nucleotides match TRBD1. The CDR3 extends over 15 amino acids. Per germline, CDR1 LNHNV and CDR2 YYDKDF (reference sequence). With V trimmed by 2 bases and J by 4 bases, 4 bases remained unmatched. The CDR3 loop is CATSRKGAVTGELFF. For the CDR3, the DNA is TGTGCCACCAGCAGAAAGGGGGCGGTCACCGGGGAGCTGTTTTTT.

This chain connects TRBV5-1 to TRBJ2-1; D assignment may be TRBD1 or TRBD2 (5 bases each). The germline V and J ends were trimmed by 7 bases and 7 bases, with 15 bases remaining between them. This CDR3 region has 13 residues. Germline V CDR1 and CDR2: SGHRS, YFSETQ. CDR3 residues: CASGTDHLNEQFF. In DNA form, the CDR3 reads TGCGCCAGCGGGACGGATCATTTGAATGAGCAGTTCTTC.

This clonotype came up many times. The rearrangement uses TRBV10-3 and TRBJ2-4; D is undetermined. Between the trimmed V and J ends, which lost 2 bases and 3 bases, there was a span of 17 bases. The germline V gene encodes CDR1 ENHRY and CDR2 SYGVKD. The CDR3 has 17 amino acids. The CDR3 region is CAISEDGRWLNKNIQYF. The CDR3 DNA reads TGTGCCATCAGTGAGGACGGACGGTGGTTGAACAAAAACATTCAGTACTTC.

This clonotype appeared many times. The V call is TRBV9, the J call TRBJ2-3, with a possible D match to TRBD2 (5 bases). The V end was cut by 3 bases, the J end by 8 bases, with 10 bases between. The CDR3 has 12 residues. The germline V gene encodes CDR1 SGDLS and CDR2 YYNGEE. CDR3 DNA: TGTGCCAGCAGCGGAGATGGAGGTACGCAGTATTTT. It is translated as CASSGDGGTQYF.

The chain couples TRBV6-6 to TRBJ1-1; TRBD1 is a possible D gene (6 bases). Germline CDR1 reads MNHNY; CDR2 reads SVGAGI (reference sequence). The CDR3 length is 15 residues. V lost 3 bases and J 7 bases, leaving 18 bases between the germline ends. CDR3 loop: CASSYSRGGAVEAFF. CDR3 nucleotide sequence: TGTGCCAGCAGTTATTCGAGGGGGGGCGCGGTTGAAGCTTTCTTT.

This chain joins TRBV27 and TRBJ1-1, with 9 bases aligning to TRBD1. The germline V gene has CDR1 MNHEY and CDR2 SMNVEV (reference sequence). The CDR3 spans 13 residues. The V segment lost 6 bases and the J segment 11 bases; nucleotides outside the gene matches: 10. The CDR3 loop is CASRRQGVGSAFF. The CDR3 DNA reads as TGTGCCAGCAGGCGACAGGGGGTTGGTTCGGCTTTCTTT.

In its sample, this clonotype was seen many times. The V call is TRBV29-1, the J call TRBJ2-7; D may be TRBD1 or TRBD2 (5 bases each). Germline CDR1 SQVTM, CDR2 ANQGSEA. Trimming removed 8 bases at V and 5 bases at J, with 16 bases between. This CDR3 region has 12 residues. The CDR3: CSTGQGPDEQYF. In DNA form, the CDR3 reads TGCAGCACCGGGCAGGGACCGGACGAGCAGTACTTC.

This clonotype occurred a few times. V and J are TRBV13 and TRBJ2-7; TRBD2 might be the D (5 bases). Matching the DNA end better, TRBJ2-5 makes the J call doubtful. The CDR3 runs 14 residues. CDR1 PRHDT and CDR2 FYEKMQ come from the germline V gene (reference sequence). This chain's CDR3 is CASSLLASMETQYF. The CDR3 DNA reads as TGTGCCAGCAGCTTACTAGCTTCTATGGAGACCCAGTACTTC.

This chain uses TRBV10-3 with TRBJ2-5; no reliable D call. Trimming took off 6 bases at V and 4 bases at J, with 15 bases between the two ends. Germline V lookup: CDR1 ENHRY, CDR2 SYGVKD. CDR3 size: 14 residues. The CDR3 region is CAIREQESGETQYF. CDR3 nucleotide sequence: TGTGCCATCAGGGAACAAGAAAGTGGAGAGACCCAGTACTTC.

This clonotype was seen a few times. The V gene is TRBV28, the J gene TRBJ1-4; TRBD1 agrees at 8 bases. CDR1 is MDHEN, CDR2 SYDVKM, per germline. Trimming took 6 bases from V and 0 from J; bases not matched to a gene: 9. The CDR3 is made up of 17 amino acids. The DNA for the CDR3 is TGTGCCAGCAGCCCTCGGACAGGGAAGACAACTAATGAAAAACTGTTTTTT. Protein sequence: CASSPRTGKTTNEKLFF.